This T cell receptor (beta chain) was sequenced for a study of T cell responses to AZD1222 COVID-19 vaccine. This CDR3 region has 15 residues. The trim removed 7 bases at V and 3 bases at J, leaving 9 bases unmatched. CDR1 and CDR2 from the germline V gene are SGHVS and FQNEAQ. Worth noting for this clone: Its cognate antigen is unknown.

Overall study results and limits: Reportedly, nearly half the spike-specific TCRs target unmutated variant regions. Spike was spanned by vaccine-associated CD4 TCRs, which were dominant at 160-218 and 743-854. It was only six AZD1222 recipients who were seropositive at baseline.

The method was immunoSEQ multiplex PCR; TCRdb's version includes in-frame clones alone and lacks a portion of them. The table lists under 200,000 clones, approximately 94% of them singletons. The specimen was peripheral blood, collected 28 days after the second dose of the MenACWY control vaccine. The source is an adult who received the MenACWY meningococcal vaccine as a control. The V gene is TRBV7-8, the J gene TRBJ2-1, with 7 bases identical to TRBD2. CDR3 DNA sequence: TGTGCCAGCACCCTAGATGGACTAGTCTACAATGAGCAGTTCTTC. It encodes CASTLDGLVYNEQFF.